The next 20 T cell receptor beta chains were all read from a single sample in a study of cytomegalovirus exposure and HLA in healthy donors. The method was immunoSEQ multiplex PCR; TCRdb's version includes in-frame clones alone and lacks a portion of them. There are roughly 120,000 clones in the sample; about 90% occur only once, and about 3.5% lies in the top ten. Sequenced sample: PBMCs. These receptors were collected from a man aged 25-40 years in good health and CMV-seronegative.

The genes are TRBV6-1 and TRBJ1-2; the match to TRBD1 covers 9 bases. Trimming removed 6 bases from V and 4 bases from J; junction bases left unmatched: 9. The length of the CDR3 is 15 residues. Germline values: CDR1 MNHNS, CDR2 SASEGT. CDR3 in DNA: TGTGCCAGCAGCACCGGGACAGGGACATCCTATGGCTACACCTTC. It is translated as CASSTGTGTSYGYTF.

The chain is built from TRBV7-8 and TRBJ1-1; a possible D gene is TRBD1 (5 bases). V was cut by 6 bases and J by 4 bases, with 9 bases left in between. The CDR3 spans 12 residues. Germline V CDR1 and CDR2: SGHVS, FQNEAQ. For the CDR3, the DNA is TGTGCCAGCAGAAGGGGTGGCACTGAAGCTTTCTTT. Protein sequence: CASRRGGTEAFF. Together with reference TRBV7-8 and TRBJ1-1, the CDR3 gives the full variable domain: GAGVSQSPRYKVAKRGQDVALRCDPISGHVSLFWYQQALGQGPEFLTYFQNEAQLDKSGLPSDRFFAERPEGSVSTLKIQRTQQEDSAVYLCASRRGGTEAFFGQGTRLTVV.

V gene TRBV9 combines with J gene TRBJ1-2; 9 bases align to TRBD1. This CDR3 has 15 residues. Germline V gives CDR1 SGDLS, CDR2 YYNGEE. V shed 1 base and J 4 bases; nucleotides not matched to a gene: 5. The CDR3 protein is CASSVRTGDPYGYTF. The CDR3 DNA sequence: TGTGCCAGCAGCGTACGGACAGGGGACCCCTATGGCTACACCTTC.

CDR3 protein: CASSVGSRQGIYNEQFF. For the CDR3, the DNA is TGTGCCAGCAGCGTAGGTTCTAGGCAGGGGATCTACAATGAGCAGTTCTTC. The chain combines TRBV9 with TRBJ2-1, with D possibly matching TRBD1 (6 bases). CDR3 size: 17 residues. V lost 0 bases to trimming and J lost 3 bases, with 16 bases between them. Looked up from germline, CDR1 is SGDLS and CDR2 is YYNGEE.

This clone appeared once. This sequence joins TRBV18 and TRBJ2-2, with 10 positions matching TRBD1. The junction had 5 bases not matched to a gene; V was cut back by 3 bases and J by 4 bases. CDR3 length: 16 amino acids. CDR1 is KGHSH, CDR2 LQKENI, per germline. The CDR3 DNA reads TGTGCCAGCTCACCGCGACAGGGGGCGACCACCGGGGAGCTGTTTTTT. This translates into CASSPRQGATTGELFF.

This chain joins TRBV5-1 and TRBJ2-7, with D uncertain. CDR1 is SGHRS and CDR2 is YFSETQ in the germline V gene. This CDR3 spans 14 amino acids. V was clipped by 2 bases and J by 4 bases, with 13 bases between them. The CDR3 sequence: CASSFSGGPYEQYF. CDR3 nucleotide sequence: TGCGCCAGCAGCTTTTCCGGCGGTCCGTACGAGCAGTACTTC.

The DNA of the CDR3 is TGTGCCAGCAGCGTCCAGGGGGCCGGGAACACTGAAGCTTTCTTT. This encodes CASSVQGAGNTEAFF. The V and J genes are TRBV7-3 and TRBJ1-1, with 8 positions matching TRBD1. After removal of 5 bases from V and 1 base from J, the junction contained 6 bases not matched to a gene. This CDR3 is built from 15 residues. Germline V gives CDR1 SGHTA, CDR2 FQGTGA.

This chain links TRBV28 with TRBJ1-2; possible D gene TRBD1, 6 bases. The germline V gene has CDR1 MDHEN and CDR2 SYDVKM. Between the trimmed V and J ends, which lost 6 bases and 9 bases, there was a span of 17 bases. This CDR3 is built from 13 residues. The CDR3 sequence is CASSANRARSYTF. The CDR3 DNA reads as TGTGCCAGCAGCGCTAACAGGGCTCGAAGCTACACCTTC.

The chain recombines TRBV7-2 with TRBJ1-4; the match to TRBD1 covers 9 bases. Germline values: CDR1 SGHTA, CDR2 FQGNSA. V shed 5 bases and J 3 bases; nucleotides not matched to a gene: 4. This CDR3 has 15 residues. CDR3 sequence (DNA): TGTGCCAGCAGCCGGGACAGGGTTTCTAATGAAAAACTGTTTTTT. Amino acid sequence: CASSRDRVSNEKLFF. Full variable domain (missing parts from reference TRBV7-2 and TRBJ1-4): GAGVSQSPSNKVTEKGKDVELRCDPISGHTALYWYRQSLGQGLEFLIYFQGNSAPDKSGLPSDRFSAERTGGSVSTLTIQRTQQEDSAVYLCASSRDRVSNEKLFFGSGTQLSVL.

The J gene is TRBJ2-3, the V gene TRBV6-1, with 11 bases that match TRBD2. Germline CDR1 is MNHNS and CDR2 is SASEGT. The CDR3 has 15 amino acids. Trimming removed 2 bases from V and 4 bases from J; junction bases left unmatched: 2. CDR3 residues: CASSELAGGSDTQYF. For the CDR3, the DNA is TGTGCCAGCAGTGAACTAGCGGGGGGCTCAGATACGCAGTATTTT.

This rearrangement joins TRBV7-6 to TRBJ2-2; 8 bases align to TRBD1. The CDR3 runs to 18 residues. Germline trimming cut 5 bases from V and 3 bases from J; bases unmatched to any gene: 14. Germline CDR1 and CDR2: SGHVS and FNYEAQ. The CDR3 loop is CASSRTPDRAIDTGELFF. The CDR3 DNA is TGTGCCAGCAGCCGAACACCGGACAGGGCGATTGACACCGGGGAGCTGTTTTTT.

This clone was seen only a few times. This chain connects TRBV7-2 to TRBJ2-7; D may be TRBD1 (5 bases). Germline values: CDR1 SGHTA, CDR2 FQGNSA. This CDR3 contains 15 residues. Trimming cost V 1 base and J 6 bases, with 16 bases left between them. The CDR3 DNA is TGTGCCAGCAGCTTAGGGCCAGGGCAGTTTGGCGAGCAGTACTTC. Protein sequence: CASSLGPGQFGEQYF.

The rearrangement uses TRBV10-3 and TRBJ2-7; 7 bases fit TRBD1. Germline loops: CDR1 ENHRY, CDR2 SYGVKD. The CDR3 spans 12 residues. The trim removed 3 bases at V and 7 bases at J, leaving 3 bases unmatched. The DNA for the CDR3 is TGTGCCATCAGTGACCAGGGGGAAGAGCAGTACTTC. This codes for CAISDQGEEQYF.

V and J are TRBV7-2 and TRBJ2-3; D is perhaps TRBD1 (5 bases). V lost 5 bases, J lost 2 bases, and 11 bases lay in between. Germline CDR1 is SGHTA and CDR2 is FQGNSA. This CDR3 is 14 amino acids long. As DNA, the CDR3 is TGTGCCAGCAGCCCCGGACACAACACAGATACGCAGTATTTT. Protein sequence: CASSPGHNTDTQYF. The entire variable domain, with the rest obtained from reference TRBV7-2 and TRBJ2-3, is as follows: GAGVSQSPSNKVTEKGKDVELRCDPISGHTALYWYRQSLGQGLEFLIYFQGNSAPDKSGLPSDRFSAERTGGSVSTLTIQRTQQEDSAVYLCASSPGHNTDTQYFGPGTRLTVL.

The rearrangement links TRBV7-9 to TRBJ2-1; 11 bases fit TRBD2. The CDR3 has 16 residues. With 5 bases clipped from V and 8 bases from J, the junction kept 11 bases outside the gene matches. CDR1 is SEHNR, CDR2 FQNEAQ, per germline (reference sequence). The CDR3 nucleotides read TGTGCCAGCAGCCGGCCCACTAGCGGGGGCTATTATGAGCAGTTCTTC. It specifies CASSRPTSGGYYEQFF. Drawing the rest from reference TRBV7-9 and TRBJ2-1, the complete variable domain is DTGVSQNPRHKITKRGQNVTFRCDPISEHNRLYWYRQTLGQGPEFLTYFQNEAQLEKSRLLSDRFSAERPKGSFSTLEIQRTEQGDSAMYLCASSRPTSGGYYEQFFGPGTRLTVL.

This chain links TRBV6-6 with TRBJ1-1; D might be TRBD1 (5 bases). CDR3 length: 14 residues. Germline CDR1 is MNHNY and CDR2 is SVGAGI (reference sequence). V was trimmed by 6 bases and J by 2 bases, leaving 13 bases between them. The CDR3 is CASRAGRGNTEAFF. The CDR3 bases are TGTGCCAGCAGAGCGGGGAGGGGTAACACTGAAGCTTTCTTT.

The J gene is TRBJ2-2, the V gene TRBV11-2; the D is unclear. This CDR3 region has 15 residues. V lost 2 bases to trimming and J lost 2 bases, with 9 bases between them. Germline V gene data show CDR1 as SGHAT and CDR2 as FQNNGV. The CDR3 loop is CASSLYGGNTGELFF. The CDR3 nucleotides are TGTGCCAGCAGCTTATACGGCGGAAACACCGGGGAGCTGTTTTTT.

This chain joins TRBV19 and TRBJ2-1, with TRBD2 identical over 9 bases. Germline V gene data show CDR1 as LNHDA and CDR2 as SQIVND (reference sequence). With V trimmed by 8 bases and J by 6 bases, 14 bases remained unmatched. This CDR3 region has 16 residues. The CDR3 protein is CASRSAGSGGLNEQFF. The DNA for the CDR3 is TGTGCCAGTCGCTCTGCCGGTAGCGGGGGCCTCAATGAGCAGTTCTTC. Full variable domain (rest looked up from reference TRBV19 and TRBJ2-1): DGGITQSPKYLFRKEGQNVTLSCEQNLNHDAMYWYRQDPGQGLRLIYYSQIVNDFQKGDIAEGYSVSREKKESFPLTVTSAQKNPTAFYLCASRSAGSGGLNEQFFGPGTRLTVL.

The rearrangement uses TRBV7-8 and TRBJ1-1; 8 bases line up with TRBD1. CDR3 length: 14 amino acids. Germline trimming cut 5 bases from V and 3 bases from J; bases unmatched to any gene: 5. Germline loops: CDR1 SGHVS, CDR2 FQNEAQ. The CDR3 reads CASSPQGGDTEAFF. DNA of the CDR3: TGTGCCAGCAGCCCACAGGGGGGGGACACTGAAGCTTTCTTT. Variable domain in full (rest from reference TRBV7-8 and TRBJ1-1): GAGVSQSPRYKVAKRGQDVALRCDPISGHVSLFWYQQALGQGPEFLTYFQNEAQLDKSGLPSDRFFAERPEGSVSTLKIQRTQQEDSAVYLCASSPQGGDTEAFFGQGTRLTVV.

The rearrangement uses TRBV7-6 and TRBJ2-5; the match to TRBD1 covers 7 bases. CDR3 length equals 16 residues. Germline CDR1 is SGHVS and CDR2 is FNYEAQ. V trimming: 5 bases; J trimming: 4 bases; junction bases outside the gene matches: 13. CDR3 DNA sequence: TGTGCCAGCAGCCACGACAGGGTCTCGGTAAGAGAGACCCAGTACTTC. Translated: CASSHDRVSVRETQYF.